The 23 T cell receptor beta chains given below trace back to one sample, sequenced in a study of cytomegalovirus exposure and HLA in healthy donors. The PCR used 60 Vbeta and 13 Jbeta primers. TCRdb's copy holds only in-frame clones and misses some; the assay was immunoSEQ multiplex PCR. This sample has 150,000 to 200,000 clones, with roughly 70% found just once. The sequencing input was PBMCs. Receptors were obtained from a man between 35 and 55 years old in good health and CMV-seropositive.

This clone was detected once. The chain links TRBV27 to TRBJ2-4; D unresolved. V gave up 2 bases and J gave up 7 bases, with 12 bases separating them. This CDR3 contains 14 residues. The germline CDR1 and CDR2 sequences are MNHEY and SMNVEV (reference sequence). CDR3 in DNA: TGTGCCAGCAGTTTAGGGCCCGTCCCGAACATTCAGTACTTC. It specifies CASSLGPVPNIQYF.

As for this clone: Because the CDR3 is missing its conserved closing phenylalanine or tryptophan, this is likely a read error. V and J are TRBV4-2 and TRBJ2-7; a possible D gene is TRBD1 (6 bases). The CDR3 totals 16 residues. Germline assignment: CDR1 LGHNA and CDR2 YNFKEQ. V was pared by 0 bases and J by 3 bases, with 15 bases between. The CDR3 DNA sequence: TGTGCCAGCAGCCAAGAGATTCAGCAGGGGCTCTACGAGCAGTACCTC. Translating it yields CASSQEIQQGLYEQYL.

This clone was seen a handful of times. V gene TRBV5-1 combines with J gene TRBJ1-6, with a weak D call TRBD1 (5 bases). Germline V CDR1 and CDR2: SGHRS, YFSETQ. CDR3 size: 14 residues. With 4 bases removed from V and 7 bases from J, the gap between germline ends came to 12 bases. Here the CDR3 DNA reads TGCGCCAGCAGCCCGACAGTTGGGAATTCACCCCTCCACTTT. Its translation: CASSPTVGNSPLHF.

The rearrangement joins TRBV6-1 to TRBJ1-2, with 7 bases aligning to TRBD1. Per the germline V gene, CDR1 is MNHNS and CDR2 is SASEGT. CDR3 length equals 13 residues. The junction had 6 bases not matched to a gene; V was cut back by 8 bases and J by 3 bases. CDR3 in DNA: TGTGCCAGCCATACAGGGGACGACTATGGCTACACCTTC. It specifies CASHTGDDYGYTF.

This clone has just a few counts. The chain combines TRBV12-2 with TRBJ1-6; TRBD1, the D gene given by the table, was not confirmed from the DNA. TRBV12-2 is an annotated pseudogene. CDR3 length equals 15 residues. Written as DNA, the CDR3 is TGTGCAAGTCGCTTCCGGGACAGGTCATCTTCACCCCTCCACTTT. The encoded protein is CASRFRDRSSSPLHF.

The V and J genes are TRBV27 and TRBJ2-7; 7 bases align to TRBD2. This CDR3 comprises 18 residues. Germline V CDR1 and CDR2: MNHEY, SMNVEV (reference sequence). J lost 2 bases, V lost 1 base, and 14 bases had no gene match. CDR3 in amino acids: CASSLLVGTTIKPYEQYF. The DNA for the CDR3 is TGTGCCAGCAGTTTATTAGTAGGGACTACCATCAAACCCTACGAGCAGTACTTC.

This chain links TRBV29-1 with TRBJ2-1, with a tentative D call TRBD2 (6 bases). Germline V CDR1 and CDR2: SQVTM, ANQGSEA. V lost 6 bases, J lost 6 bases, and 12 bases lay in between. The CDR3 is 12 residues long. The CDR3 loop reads CSVGRLGNEQFF. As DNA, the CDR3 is TGCAGCGTGGGGAGGCTAGGCAATGAGCAGTTCTTC.

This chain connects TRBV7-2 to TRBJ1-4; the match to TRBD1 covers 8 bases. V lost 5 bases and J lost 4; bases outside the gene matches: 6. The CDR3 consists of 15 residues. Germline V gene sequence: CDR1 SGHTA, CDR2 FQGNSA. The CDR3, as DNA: TGTGCCAGCAGCACGGAGACAGGGGTTAATGAAAAACTGTTTTTT. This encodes CASSTETGVNEKLFF. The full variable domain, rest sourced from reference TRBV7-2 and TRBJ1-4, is GAGVSQSPSNKVTEKGKDVELRCDPISGHTALYWYRQSLGQGLEFLIYFQGNSAPDKSGLPSDRFSAERTGGSVSTLTIQRTQQEDSAVYLCASSTETGVNEKLFFGSGTQLSVL.

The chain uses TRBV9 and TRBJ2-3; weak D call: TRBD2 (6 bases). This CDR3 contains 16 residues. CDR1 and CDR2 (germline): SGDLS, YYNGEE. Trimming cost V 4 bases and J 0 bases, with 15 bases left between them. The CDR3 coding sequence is TGTGCCAGCAGCTCAAGGGACTTTGGCAGCACAGATACGCAGTATTTT. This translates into CASSSRDFGSTDTQYF.

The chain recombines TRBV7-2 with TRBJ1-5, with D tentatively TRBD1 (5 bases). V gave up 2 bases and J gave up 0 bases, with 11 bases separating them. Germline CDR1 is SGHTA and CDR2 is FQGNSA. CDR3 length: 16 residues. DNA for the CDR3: TGTGCCAGCAGCTTACGGGGGGGTGATAGCAATCAGCCCCAGCATTTT. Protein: CASSLRGGDSNQPQHF.

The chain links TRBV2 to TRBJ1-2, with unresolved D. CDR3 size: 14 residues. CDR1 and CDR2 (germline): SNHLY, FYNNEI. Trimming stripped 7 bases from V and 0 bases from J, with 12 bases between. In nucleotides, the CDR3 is TGTGCCAGCAAAGAGGGCAGCGCTAACTATGGCTACACCTTC. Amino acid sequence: CASKEGSANYGYTF.

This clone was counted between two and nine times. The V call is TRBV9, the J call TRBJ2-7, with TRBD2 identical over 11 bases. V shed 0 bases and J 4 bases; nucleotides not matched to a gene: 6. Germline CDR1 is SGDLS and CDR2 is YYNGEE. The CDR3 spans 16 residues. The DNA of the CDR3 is TGTGCCAGCAGCGTAGCCCCTAGCGGGGGGATGTACGAGCAGTACTTC. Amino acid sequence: CASSVAPSGGMYEQYF.

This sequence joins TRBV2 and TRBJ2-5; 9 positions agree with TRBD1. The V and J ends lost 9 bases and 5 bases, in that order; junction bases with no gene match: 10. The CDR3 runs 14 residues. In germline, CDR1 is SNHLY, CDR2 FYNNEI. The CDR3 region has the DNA TGTGCCAGTACTCACAGGGGGCTGATGGAGACCCAGTACTTC. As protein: CASTHRGLMETQYF.

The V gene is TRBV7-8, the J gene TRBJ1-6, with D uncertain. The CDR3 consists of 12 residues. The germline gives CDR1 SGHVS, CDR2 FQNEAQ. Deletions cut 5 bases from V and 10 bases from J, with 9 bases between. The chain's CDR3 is CASSPMASPLHF. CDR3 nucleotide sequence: TGTGCCAGCAGCCCGATGGCCTCACCCCTCCACTTT.

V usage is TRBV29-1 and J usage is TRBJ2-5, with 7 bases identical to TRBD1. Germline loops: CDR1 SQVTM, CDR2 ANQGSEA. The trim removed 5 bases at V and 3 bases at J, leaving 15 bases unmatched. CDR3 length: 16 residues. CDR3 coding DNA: TGCAGCGTTAAAGGATTAGACAGGGCTATCAAAGAGACCCAGTACTTC. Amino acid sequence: CSVKGLDRAIKETQYF.

CDR3 protein: CASSYAQRGGRHEQYF. As DNA, the CDR3 is TGTGCCAGCAGTTACGCCCAGCGCGGGGGTCGCCACGAGCAGTACTTC. J is TRBJ2-7 and V is TRBV6-5, with 7 positions matching TRBD2. Trimming at V came to 2 bases and at J to 5 bases, leaving 12 bases not matched to a gene. The length of the CDR3 is 16 residues. Germline V CDR1 and CDR2: MNHEY, SVGAGI.

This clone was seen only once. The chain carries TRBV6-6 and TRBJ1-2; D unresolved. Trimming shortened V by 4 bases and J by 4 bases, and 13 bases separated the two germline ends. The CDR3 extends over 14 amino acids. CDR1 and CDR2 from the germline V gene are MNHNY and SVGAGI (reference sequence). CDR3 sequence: CASSLNAHSYGYTF. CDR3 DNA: TGTGCCAGCAGTTTAAACGCGCATTCCTATGGCTACACCTTC.

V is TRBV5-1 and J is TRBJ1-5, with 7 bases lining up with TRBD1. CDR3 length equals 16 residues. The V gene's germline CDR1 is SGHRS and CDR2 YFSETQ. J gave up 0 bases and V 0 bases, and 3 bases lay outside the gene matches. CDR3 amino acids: CASSLEGQPSNQPQHF. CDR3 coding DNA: TGCGCCAGCAGCTTGGAGGGACAGCCTAGCAATCAGCCCCAGCATTTT.

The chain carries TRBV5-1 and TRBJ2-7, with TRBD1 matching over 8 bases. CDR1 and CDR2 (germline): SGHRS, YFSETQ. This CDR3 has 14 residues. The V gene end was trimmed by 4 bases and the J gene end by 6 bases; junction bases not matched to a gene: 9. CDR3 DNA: TGCGCCAGCAGCACGGGACAGGTGGAGGGCGAGCAGTACTTC. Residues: CASSTGQVEGEQYF.

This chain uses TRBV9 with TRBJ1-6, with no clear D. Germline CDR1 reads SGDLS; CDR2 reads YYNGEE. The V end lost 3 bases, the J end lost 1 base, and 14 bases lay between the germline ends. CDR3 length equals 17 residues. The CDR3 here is CASSATSGSSYNSPLHF. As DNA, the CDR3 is TGTGCCAGCAGCGCGACTAGTGGCAGTTCCTATAATTCACCCCTCCACTTT.

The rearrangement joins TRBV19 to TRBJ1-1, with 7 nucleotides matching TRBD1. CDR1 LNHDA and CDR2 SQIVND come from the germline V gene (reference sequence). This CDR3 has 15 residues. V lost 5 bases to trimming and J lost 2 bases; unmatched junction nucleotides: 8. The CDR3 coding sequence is TGTGCCAGTAGTTATCCCCGGGACAGTAACACTGAAGCTTTCTTT. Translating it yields CASSYPRDSNTEAFF.

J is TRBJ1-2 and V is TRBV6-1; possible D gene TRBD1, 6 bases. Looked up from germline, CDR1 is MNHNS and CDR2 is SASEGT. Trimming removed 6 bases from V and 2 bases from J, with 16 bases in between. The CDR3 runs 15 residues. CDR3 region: CASSPEGDTNYGYTF. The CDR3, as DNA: TGTGCCAGCAGCCCCGAGGGGGACACGAACTATGGCTACACCTTC.

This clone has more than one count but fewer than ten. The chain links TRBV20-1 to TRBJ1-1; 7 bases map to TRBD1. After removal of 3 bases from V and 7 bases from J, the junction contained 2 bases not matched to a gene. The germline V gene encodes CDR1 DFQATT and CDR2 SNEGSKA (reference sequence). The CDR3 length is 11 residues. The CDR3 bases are TGCAGTGCTAGGGGGACAGTTGAAGCTTTCTTT. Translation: CSARGTVEAFF.